Below, one TCR beta chain is given with its context. Its antigen remains unidentified. Method: immunoSEQ multiplex PCR; TCRdb's copy keeps in-frame clones and lacks some. The data show 60,000 to 100,000 clones, with around 87% seen just once and less than 0.7% held by the top ten. These data originate in a study of OX40 agonist ivuxolimab in advanced cancers. Study summary: The diagnoses of dose-escalation patients were hepatocellular carcinoma, melanoma, renal cell or head and neck cancer. General study findings and limits: CD4+ T cells averaged fewer expanded clones than CD8+ T cells.

Trimming stripped 2 bases from V and 5 bases from J, with 15 bases between. The CDR3 is 15 residues long. The germline V gene encodes CDR1 GTSNPN and CDR2 SVGIG (reference sequence). This clonotype originated in an adult with an advanced solid tumor such as melanoma, head and neck, liver or kidney cancer. The chain couples TRBV30 to TRBJ1-4; D perhaps matches TRBD1 (6 bases). Source: CD4+ or CD8+ T cells sorted from blood, taken in a trial of the OX40 agonist ivuxolimab. CDR3 nucleotides: TGTGCCTGGAGTCCTCAGCAGGGGAGGAATGAAAAACTGTTTTTT. It translates to CAWSPQQGRNEKLFF.